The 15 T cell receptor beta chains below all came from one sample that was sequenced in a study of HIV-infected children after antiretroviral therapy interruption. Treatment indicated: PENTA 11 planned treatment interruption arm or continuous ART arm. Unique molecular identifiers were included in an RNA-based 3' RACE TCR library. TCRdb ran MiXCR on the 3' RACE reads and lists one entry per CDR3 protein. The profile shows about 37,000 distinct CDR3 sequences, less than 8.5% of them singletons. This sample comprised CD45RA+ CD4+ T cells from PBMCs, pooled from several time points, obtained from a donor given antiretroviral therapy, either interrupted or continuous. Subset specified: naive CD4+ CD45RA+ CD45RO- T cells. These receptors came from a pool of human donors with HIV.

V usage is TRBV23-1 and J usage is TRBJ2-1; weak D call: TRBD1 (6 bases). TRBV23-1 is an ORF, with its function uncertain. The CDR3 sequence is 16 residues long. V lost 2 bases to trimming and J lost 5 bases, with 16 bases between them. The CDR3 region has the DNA TGCGCCAGCAGTCAACGGGACAACCAGGGAAACAATGAGCAGTTCTTC. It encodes CASSQRDNQGNNEQFF.

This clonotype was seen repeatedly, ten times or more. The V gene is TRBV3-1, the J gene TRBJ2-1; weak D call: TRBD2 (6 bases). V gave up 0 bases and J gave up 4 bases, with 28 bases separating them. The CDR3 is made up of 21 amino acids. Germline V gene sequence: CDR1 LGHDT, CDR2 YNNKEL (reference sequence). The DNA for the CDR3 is TGTGCCAGCAGCCAAGATAAGGGAGATGGAACCCTGCTGGGGAGGTACAATGAGCAGTTCTTC. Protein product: CASSQDKGDGTLLGRYNEQFF.

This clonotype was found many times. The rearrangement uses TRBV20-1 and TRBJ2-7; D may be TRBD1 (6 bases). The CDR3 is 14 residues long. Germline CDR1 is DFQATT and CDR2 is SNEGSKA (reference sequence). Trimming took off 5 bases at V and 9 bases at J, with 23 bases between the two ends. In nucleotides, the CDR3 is TGCAGTGCTCCATCAGACAGGAAAAGAGGGGTGCAGTACTTC. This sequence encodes CSAPSDRKRGVQYF.

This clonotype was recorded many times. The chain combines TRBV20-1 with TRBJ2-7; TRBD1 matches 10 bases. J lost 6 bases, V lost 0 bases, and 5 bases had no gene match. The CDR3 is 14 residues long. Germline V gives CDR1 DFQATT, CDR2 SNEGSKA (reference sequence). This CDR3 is CSAREGQGNGEQYF. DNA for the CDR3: TGCAGTGCTAGAGAGGGACAGGGGAATGGCGAGCAGTACTTC.

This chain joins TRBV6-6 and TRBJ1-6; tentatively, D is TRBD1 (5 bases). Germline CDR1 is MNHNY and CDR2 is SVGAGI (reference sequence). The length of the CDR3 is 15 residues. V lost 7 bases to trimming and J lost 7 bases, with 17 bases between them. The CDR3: CASIRGGSWNSPLHF. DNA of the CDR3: TGTGCCAGCATTAGGGGAGGGAGCTGGAATTCACCCCTCCACTTT.

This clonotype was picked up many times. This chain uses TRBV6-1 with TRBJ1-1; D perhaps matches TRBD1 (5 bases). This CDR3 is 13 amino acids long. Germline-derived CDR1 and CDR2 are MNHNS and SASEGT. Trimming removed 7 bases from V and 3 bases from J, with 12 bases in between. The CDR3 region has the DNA TGTGCCAGCAACCCAGGGAGGTACACTGAAGCTTTCTTT. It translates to CASNPGRYTEAFF.

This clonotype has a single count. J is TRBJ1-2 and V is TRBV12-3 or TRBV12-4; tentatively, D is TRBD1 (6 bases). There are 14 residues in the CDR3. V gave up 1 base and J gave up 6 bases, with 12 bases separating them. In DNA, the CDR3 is TGTGCCAGCAGTTTAGGGACAGTAGACCATGGCTACACCTTC. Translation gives CASSLGTVDHGYTF.

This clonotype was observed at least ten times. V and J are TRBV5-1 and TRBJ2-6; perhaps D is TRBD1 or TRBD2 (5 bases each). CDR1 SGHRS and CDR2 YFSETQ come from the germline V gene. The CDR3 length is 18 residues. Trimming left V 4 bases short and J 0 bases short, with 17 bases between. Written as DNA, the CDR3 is TGCGCCAGCAGCCGGTCCGGGACGGTACTCTCTGGGGCCAACGTCCTGACTTTC. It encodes CASSRSGTVLSGANVLTF.

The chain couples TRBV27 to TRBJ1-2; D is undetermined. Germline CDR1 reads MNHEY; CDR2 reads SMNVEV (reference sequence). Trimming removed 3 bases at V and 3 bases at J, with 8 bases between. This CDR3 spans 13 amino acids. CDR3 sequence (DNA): TGTGCCAGCAGTTTTGAGGGCTACTATGGCTACACCTTC. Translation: CASSFEGYYGYTF.

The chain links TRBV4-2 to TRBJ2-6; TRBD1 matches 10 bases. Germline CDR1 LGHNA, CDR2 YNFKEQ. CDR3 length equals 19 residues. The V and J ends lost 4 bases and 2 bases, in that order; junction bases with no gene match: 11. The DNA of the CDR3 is TGTGCCAGCAGCCGAGTCCTGGGACAGGGGAGTGCTGGGGCCAACGTCCTGACTTTC. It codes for CASSRVLGQGSAGANVLTF.

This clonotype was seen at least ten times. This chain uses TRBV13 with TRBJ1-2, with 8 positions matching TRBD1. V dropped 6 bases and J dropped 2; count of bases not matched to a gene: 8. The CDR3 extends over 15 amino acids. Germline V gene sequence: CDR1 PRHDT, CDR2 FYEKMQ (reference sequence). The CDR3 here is CASRQGQGRNYGYTF. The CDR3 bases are TGTGCCAGCAGACAAGGACAGGGAAGAAACTATGGCTACACCTTC.

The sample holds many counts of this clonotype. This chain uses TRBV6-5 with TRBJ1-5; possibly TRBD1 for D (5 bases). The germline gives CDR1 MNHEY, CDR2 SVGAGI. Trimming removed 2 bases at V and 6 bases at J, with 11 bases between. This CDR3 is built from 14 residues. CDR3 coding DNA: TGTGCCAGCAGTTACCTTTGGGGCGGTCAGCCCCAGCATTTT. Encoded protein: CASSYLWGGQPQHF.

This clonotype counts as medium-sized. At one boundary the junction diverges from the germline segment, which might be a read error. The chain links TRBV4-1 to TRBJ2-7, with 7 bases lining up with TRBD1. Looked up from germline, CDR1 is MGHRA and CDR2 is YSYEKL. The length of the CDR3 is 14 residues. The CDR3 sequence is CASSHPGQNYEQYF. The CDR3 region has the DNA TGTGCCAGCAGCCACCCGGGACAGAACTATGAACAGTACTTC.

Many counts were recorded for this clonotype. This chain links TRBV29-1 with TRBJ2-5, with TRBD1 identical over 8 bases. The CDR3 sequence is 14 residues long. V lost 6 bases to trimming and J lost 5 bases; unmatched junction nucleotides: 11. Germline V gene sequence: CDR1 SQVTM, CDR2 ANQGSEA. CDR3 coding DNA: TGCAGCGTGGCCCGGGACAGGTGGGGGGAGACCCAGTACTTC. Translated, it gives CSVARDRWGETQYF. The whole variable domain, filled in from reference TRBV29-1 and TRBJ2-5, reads SAVISQKPSRDICQRGTSLTIQCQVDSQVTMMFWYRQQPGQSLTLIATANQGSEATYESGFVIDKFPISRPNLTFSTLTVSNMSPEDSSIYLCSVARDRWGETQYFGPGTRLLVL.

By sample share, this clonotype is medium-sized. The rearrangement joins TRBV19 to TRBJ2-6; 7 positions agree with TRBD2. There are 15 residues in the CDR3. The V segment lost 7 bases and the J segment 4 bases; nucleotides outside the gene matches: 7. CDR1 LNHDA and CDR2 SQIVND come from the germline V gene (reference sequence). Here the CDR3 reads CASKGLPLGANVLTF. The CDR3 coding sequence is TGTGCCAGTAAGGGACTACCACTGGGGGCCAACGTCCTGACTTTC.